The 5 T cell receptor beta chains below were found in one sample sequenced in a study of T cell responses to AZD1222 COVID-19 vaccine. TCRdb's copy holds only in-frame clones and misses some; the assay was immunoSEQ multiplex PCR. The sample lists 150,000 to 200,000 clones, approximately 89% occurring once. The sequencing used peripheral blood, collected 28 days after the second AZD1222 dose. These receptors were collected from an adult who received the AZD1222 COVID-19 vaccine.

This clone has more than one count but fewer than ten. The gene calls are TRBV27 and TRBJ1-1, with TRBD1 as a possible D gene (6 bases). Trimming took off 2 bases at V and 5 bases at J, with 15 bases between the two ends. Germline values: CDR1 MNHEY, CDR2 SMNVEV (reference sequence). The CDR3 spans 15 residues. CDR3 DNA sequence: TGTGCCAGCAGTTTAAAAAGGGGGGTGAGGACTGAAGCTTTCTTT. Translating gives CASSLKRGVRTEAFF.

V is TRBV7-2 and J is TRBJ2-7; 10 bases line up with TRBD1. V shed 4 bases and J 5 bases; nucleotides not matched to a gene: 5. The CDR3 contains 14 residues. In germline, CDR1 is SGHTA, CDR2 FQGNSA. This CDR3 reads CASSSDRGRHEQYF. CDR3 bases: TGTGCCAGCAGCTCCGACAGGGGGCGCCACGAGCAGTACTTC.

V and J are TRBV2 and TRBJ2-7; D possibly corresponds to TRBD2 (6 bases). There are 16 residues in the CDR3. Looked up from germline, CDR1 is SNHLY and CDR2 is FYNNEI. Trimming pared 1 base from V and 2 bases from J, leaving 15 bases between. The CDR3 reads CASSEEGLAEAYEQYF. The CDR3 DNA follows: TGTGCCAGCAGTGAAGAGGGGTTAGCGGAGGCCTACGAGCAGTACTTC.

This clone was seen only once. V and J are TRBV5-4 and TRBJ1-1; D is unclear. CDR1 and CDR2 from the germline V gene are SGHNT and YYREEE (reference sequence). The CDR3 spans 15 residues. V lost 1 base, J lost 11 bases, and 21 bases lay in between. The CDR3 bases are TGTGCCAGCAGCTTGATTGATAGCCCGGGCCGTGTGGCTTTCTTT. Translated: CASSLIDSPGRVAFF. Full variable domain (remainder filled in from reference TRBV5-4 and TRBJ1-1): ETGVTQSPTHLIKTRGQQVTLRCSSQSGHNTVSWYQQALGQGPQFIFQYYREEENGRGNFPPRFSGLQFPNYSSELNVNALELDDSALYLCASSLIDSPGRVAFFGQGTRLTVV.

V usage is TRBV19 and J usage is TRBJ1-6; D is unclear. V was cut by 3 bases and J by 7 bases, with 10 bases left in between. Germline CDR1 is LNHDA and CDR2 is SQIVND (reference sequence). The CDR3 is made up of 14 amino acids. As DNA, the CDR3 is TGTGCCAGTAGTATCCGTTCCCGGAATTCACCCCTCCACTTT. It encodes CASSIRSRNSPLHF.